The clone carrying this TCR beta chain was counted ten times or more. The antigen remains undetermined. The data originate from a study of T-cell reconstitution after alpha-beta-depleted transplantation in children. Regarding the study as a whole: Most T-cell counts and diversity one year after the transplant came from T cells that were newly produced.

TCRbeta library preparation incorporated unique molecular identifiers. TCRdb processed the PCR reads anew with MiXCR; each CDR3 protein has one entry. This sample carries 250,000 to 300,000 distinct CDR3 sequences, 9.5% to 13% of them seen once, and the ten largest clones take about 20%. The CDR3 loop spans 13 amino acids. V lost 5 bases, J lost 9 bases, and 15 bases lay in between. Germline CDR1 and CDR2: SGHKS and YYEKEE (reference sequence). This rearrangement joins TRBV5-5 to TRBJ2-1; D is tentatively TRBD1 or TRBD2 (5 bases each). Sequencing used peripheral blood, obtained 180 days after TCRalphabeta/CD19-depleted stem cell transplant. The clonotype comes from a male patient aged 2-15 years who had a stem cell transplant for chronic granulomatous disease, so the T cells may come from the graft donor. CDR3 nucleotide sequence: TGTGCCAGCAGTTCTCCCCTTGGGGGTGAGCAGTTCTTC. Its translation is CASSSPLGGEQFF.